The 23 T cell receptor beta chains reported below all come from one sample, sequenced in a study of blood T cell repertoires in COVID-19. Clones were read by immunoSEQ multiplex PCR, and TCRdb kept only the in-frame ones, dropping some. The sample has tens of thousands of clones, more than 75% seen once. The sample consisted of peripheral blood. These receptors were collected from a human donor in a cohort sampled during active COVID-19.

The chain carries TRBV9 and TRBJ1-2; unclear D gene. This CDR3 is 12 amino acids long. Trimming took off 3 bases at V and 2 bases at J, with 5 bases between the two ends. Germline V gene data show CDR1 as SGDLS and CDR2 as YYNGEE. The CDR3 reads CASSAVNYGYTF. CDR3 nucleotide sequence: TGTGCCAGCAGCGCGGTGAACTATGGCTACACCTTC.

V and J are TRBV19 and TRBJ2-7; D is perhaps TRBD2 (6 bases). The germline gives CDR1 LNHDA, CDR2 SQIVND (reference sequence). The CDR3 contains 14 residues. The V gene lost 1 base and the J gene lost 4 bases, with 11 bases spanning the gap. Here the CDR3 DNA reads TGTGCCAGTAGTATAGGGTGGGGACTTTACGAGCAGTACTTC. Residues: CASSIGWGLYEQYF.

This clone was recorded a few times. Written as DNA, the CDR3 is TGTGCCAGCAGTTCGCCGGGACAGGGGGCCACTGAAGCTTTCTTT. Translating it yields CASSSPGQGATEAFF. The rearrangement joins TRBV27 to TRBJ1-1; TRBD1 matches at 12 bases. Germline V gives CDR1 MNHEY, CDR2 SMNVEV (reference sequence). This CDR3 has 15 amino acids. J gave up 4 bases and V 4 bases, and 4 bases lay outside the gene matches.

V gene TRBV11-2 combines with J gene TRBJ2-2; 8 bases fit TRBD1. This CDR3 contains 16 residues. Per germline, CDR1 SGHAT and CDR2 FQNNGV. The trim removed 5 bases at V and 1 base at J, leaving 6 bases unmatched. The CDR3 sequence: CASSLFGQGNTGELFF. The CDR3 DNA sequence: TGTGCCAGCAGCCTCTTCGGACAGGGGAACACCGGGGAGCTGTTTTTT.

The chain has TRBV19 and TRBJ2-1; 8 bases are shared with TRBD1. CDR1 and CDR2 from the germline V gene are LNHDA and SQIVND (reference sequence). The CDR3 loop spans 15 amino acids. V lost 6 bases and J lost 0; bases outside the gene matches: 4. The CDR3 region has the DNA TGTGCCAGTAGAGAGACAGGGGACTCCTACAATGAGCAGTTCTTC. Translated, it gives CASRETGDSYNEQFF.

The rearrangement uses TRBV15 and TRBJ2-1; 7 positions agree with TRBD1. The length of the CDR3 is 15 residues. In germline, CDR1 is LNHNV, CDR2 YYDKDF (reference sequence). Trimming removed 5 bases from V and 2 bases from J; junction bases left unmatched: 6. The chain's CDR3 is CATSGRQGPYNEQFF. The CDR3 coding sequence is TGTGCCACCAGCGGTCGACAGGGCCCCTACAATGAGCAGTTCTTC.

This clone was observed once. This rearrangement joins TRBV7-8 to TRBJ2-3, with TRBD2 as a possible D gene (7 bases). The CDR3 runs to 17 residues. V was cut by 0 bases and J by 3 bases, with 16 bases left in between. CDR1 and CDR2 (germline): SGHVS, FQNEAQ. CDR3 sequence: CASSLAVGGGGTDTQYF. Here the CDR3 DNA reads TGTGCCAGCAGCTTAGCGGTAGGGGGGGGCGGGACAGATACGCAGTATTTT.

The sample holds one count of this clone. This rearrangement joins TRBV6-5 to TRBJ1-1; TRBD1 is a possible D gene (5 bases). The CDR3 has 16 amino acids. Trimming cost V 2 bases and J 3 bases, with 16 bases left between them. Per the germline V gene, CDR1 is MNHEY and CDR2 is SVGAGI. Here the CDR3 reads CASSYGSRVTDTEAFF. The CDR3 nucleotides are TGTGCCAGCAGTTACGGATCCAGGGTTACGGACACTGAAGCTTTCTTT.

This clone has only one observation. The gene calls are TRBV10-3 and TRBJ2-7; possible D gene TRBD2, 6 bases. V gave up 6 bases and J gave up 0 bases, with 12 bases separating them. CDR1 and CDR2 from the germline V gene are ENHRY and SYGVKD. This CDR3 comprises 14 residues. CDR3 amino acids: CAISRDFYSYEQYF. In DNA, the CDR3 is TGTGCCATCAGCCGGGACTTCTACTCCTACGAGCAGTACTTC.

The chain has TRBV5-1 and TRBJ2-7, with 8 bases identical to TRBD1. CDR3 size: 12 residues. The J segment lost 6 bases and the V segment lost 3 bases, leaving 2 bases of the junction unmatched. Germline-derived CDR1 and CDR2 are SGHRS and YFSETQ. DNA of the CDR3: TGCGCCAGCAGCTCCACAGGGGGCGAGCAGTACTTC. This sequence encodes CASSSTGGEQYF. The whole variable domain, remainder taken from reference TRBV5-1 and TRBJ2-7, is KAGVTQTPRYLIKTRGQQVTLSCSPISGHRSVSWYQQTPGQGLQFLFEYFSETQRNKGNFPGRFSGRQFSNSRSEMNVSTLELGDSALYLCASSSTGGEQYFGPGTRLTVT.

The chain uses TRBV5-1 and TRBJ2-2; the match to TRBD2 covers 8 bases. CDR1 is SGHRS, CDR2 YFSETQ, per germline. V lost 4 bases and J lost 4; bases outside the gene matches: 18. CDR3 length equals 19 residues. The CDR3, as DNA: TGCGCCAGCAGCCCCTGGGTAGCGGGGCGCGCCGTGCCCACCGGGGAGCTGTTTTTT. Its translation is CASSPWVAGRAVPTGELFF. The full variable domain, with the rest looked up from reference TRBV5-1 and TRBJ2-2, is KAGVTQTPRYLIKTRGQQVTLSCSPISGHRSVSWYQQTPGQGLQFLFEYFSETQRNKGNFPGRFSGRQFSNSRSEMNVSTLELGDSALYLCASSPWVAGRAVPTGELFFGEGSRLTVL.

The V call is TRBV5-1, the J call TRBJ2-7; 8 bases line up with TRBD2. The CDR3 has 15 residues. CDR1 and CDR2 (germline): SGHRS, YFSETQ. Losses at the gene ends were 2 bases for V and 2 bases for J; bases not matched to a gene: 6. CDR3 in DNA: TGCGCCAGCAGCTTTCTCGCGGGGGGCACCTACGAGCAGTACTTC. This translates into CASSFLAGGTYEQYF.

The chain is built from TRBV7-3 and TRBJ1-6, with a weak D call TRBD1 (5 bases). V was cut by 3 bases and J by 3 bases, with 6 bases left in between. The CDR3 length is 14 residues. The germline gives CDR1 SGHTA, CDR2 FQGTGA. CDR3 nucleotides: TGTGCCAGCAGCTTGGGGGGCTATAATTCACCCCTCCACTTT. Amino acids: CASSLGGYNSPLHF.

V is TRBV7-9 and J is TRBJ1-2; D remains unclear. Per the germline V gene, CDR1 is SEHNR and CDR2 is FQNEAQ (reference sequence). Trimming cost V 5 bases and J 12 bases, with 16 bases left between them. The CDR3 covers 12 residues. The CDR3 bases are TGTGCCAGCAGCCCCGAGGGAGTTCGTAACACCTTC. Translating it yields CASSPEGVRNTF.

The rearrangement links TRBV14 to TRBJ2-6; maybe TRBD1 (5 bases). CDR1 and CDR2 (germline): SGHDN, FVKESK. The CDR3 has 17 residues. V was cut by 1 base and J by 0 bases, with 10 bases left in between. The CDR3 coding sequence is TGTGCCAGCAGCCAAGTTCTCAGGGCCTCTGGGGCCAACGTCCTGACTTTC. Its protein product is CASSQVLRASGANVLTF.

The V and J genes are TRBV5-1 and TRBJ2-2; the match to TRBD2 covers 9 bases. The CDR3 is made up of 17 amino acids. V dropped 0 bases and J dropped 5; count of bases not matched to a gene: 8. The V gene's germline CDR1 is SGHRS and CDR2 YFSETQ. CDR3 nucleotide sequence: TGCGCCAGCAGCTTGGTTTTAGCGGGGGCCGGGACCGGGGAGCTGTTTTTT. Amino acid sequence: CASSLVLAGAGTGELFF.

The CDR3 DNA follows: TGTGCCAGCAGTGAACAGGGGATTTATAGCAATCAGCCCCAGCATTTT. Protein product: CASSEQGIYSNQPQHF. The rearrangement uses TRBV6-1 and TRBJ1-5; D possibly corresponds to TRBD1 (6 bases). The germline V gene has CDR1 MNHNS and CDR2 SASEGT. The CDR3 covers 16 residues. Trimming left V 2 bases short and J 0 bases short, with 11 bases between.

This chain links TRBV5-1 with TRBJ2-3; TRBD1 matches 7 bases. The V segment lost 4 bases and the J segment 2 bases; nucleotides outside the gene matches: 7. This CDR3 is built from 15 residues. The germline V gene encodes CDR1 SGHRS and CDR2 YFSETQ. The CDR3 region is CASSLTGDYTDTQYF. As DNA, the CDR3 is TGCGCCAGCAGCCTCACAGGGGATTACACAGATACGCAGTATTTT.

Written as DNA, the CDR3 is TGTGCCAGCAGTCGGCCAGGGGGCGAGGGCCGTGAAAAACTGTTTTTT. As protein: CASSRPGGEGREKLFF. The rearrangement joins TRBV5-6 to TRBJ1-4, with 8 positions matching TRBD1. The CDR3 extends over 16 amino acids. The V gene end was trimmed by 5 bases and the J gene end by 7 bases; junction bases not matched to a gene: 13. Germline loops: CDR1 SGHDT, CDR2 YYEEEE.

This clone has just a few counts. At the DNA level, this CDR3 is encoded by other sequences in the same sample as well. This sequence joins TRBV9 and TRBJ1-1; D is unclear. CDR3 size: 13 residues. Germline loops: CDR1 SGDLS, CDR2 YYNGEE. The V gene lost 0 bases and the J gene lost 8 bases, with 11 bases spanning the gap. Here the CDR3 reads CASSVGVGREAFF. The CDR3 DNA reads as TGTGCCAGCAGCGTAGGAGTCGGTCGGGAAGCTTTCTTT.

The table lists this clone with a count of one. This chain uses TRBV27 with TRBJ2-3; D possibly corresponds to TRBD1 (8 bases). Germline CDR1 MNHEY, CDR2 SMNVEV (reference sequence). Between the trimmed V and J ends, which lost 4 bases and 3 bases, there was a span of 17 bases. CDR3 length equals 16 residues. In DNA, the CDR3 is TGTGCCAGCAGTTCTACAGGGGGGGGTGCAACAGATACGCAGTATTTT. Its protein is CASSSTGGGATDTQYF.

Here the CDR3 DNA reads TGTGCCAGGCGCATTCCACATAGCGGACTTACACCCGGAGAGCAGTACTTC. Translated, it gives CARRIPHSGLTPGEQYF. The chain couples TRBV27 to TRBJ2-7; possible D gene TRBD2, 6 bases. V lost 9 bases and J 7 bases, leaving 31 bases between the germline ends. CDR1 MNHEY and CDR2 SMNVEV come from the germline V gene (reference sequence). The CDR3 extends over 17 amino acids.

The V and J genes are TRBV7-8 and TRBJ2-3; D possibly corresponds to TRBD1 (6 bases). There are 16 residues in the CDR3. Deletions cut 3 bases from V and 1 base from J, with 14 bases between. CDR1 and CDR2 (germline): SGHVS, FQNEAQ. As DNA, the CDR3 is TGTGCCAGCAGCTTTCCTCAAGAGGGGGGCACAGATACGCAGTATTTT. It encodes CASSFPQEGGTDTQYF.